These 12 T cell receptor beta chains share one sample of origin, sequenced in a study of blood T cells in healthy people across ages. The second PCR ran about 6 to 11 cycles with a sample-barcoded 5' primer and J-beta primers. A single record per CDR3 protein comes from TCRdb applying MiXCR to the 5' RACE reads. Altogether some 930,000 distinct CDR3 sequences are present, 25% to 30% being singletons, with the ten largest covering roughly 10%. The same sample was also used in a study of T cells of mothers and their children.

Sequencing was carried out using blood. The receptors were gathered from a woman in her thirties or forties in good health.

The gene calls are TRBV27 and TRBJ1-4; D remains ambiguous. This CDR3 is built from 15 residues. Per germline, CDR1 MNHEY and CDR2 SMNVEV (reference sequence). V was pared by 7 bases and J by 0 bases, with 12 bases between. The CDR3 DNA follows: TGTGCCAGCAAAGCCGGAATTGCAACTAATGAAAAACTGTTTTTT. Protein: CASKAGIATNEKLFF.

In its sample, this clonotype was seen a few times. The CDR3 DNA follows: TGTGCCAGCACCATCGGAGGAGCTAGCTCCTACAATGAGCAGTTCTTC. This encodes CASTIGGASSYNEQFF. This chain joins TRBV9 and TRBJ2-1; weak D call: TRBD2 (5 bases). Germline CDR1 reads SGDLS; CDR2 reads YYNGEE. Trimming stripped 6 bases from V and 0 bases from J, with 16 bases between. CDR3 length equals 16 residues.

This chain joins TRBV15 and TRBJ2-1; possibly TRBD1 for D (5 bases). The V end lost 0 bases, the J end lost 9 bases, and 9 bases lay between the germline ends. This CDR3 region has 13 residues. Germline-derived CDR1 and CDR2 are LNHNV and YYDKDF (reference sequence). CDR3 bases: TGTGCCACCAGCAGAGATGTAGGGGTTGAGCAGTTCTTC. Protein sequence: CATSRDVGVEQFF.

V and J are TRBV6-6 and TRBJ1-1, with a possible D match to TRBD1 (6 bases). Germline CDR1 MNHNY, CDR2 SVGAGI (reference sequence). The length of the CDR3 is 15 residues. V was cut by 6 bases and J by 2 bases, with 16 bases left in between. The CDR3 spells CASSTNSGVNTEAFF. CDR3 in DNA: TGTGCCAGCAGCACCAATTCAGGGGTTAACACTGAAGCTTTCTTT.

This clonotype was seen just once. The chain recombines TRBV6-2 or TRBV6-3 with TRBJ1-2; no reliable D call. In germline, CDR1 is MNHEY, CDR2 SVGEGT. This CDR3 region has 12 residues. The V and J ends lost 4 bases and 4 bases respectively, with 7 bases between them. CDR3 DNA: TGTGCCAGCAGTTGGCTAACCTATGGCTACACCTTC. This encodes CASSWLTYGYTF.

The V gene is TRBV6-5, the J gene TRBJ2-3, with 9 bases that match TRBD2. The CDR3 runs 13 residues. Germline CDR1 reads MNHEY; CDR2 reads SVGAGI. V was clipped by 8 bases and J by 3 bases; unmatched bases: 3. The CDR3 nucleotides are TGTGCCAGCCTCCTAGCGGGGACAGATACGCAGTATTTT. It yields the protein CASLLAGTDTQYF.

This rearrangement joins TRBV28 to TRBJ1-3; D call uncertain. Germline values: CDR1 MDHEN, CDR2 SYDVKM. V shed 3 bases and J shed 0 bases, with 6 bases lying between them. This CDR3 comprises 14 residues. In DNA form, the CDR3 reads TGTGCCAGCAGTTTTCCAGGCTCTGGAAACACCATATATTTT. This sequence encodes CASSFPGSGNTIYF.

This clonotype was picked up a small number of times. The rearrangement joins TRBV20-1 to TRBJ1-5; the D gene is possibly TRBD1 (6 bases). Germline V gene data show CDR1 as DFQATT and CDR2 as SNEGSKA (reference sequence). This CDR3 contains 14 residues. Trimming shortened V by 5 bases and J by 6 bases, and 17 bases separated the two germline ends. CDR3 sequence reads: CSAYRDTGSQPQHF. CDR3 nucleotide sequence: TGCAGTGCTTACCGGGACACCGGGTCTCAGCCCCAGCATTTT.

V and J are TRBV5-1 and TRBJ2-1; possibly TRBD2 for D (5 bases). V shed 4 bases and J shed 8 bases, with 19 bases lying between them. The CDR3 contains 15 residues. In germline, CDR1 is SGHRS, CDR2 YFSETQ. CDR3 loop: CASSPQAGVDDEQFF. DNA for the CDR3: TGCGCCAGCAGCCCGCAAGCCGGGGTTGACGATGAGCAGTTCTTC. The entire variable domain, with the rest obtained from reference TRBV5-1 and TRBJ2-1, is as follows: KAGVTQTPRYLIKTRGQQVTLSCSPISGHRSVSWYQQTPGQGLQFLFEYFSETQRNKGNFPGRFSGRQFSNSRSEMNVSTLELGDSALYLCASSPQAGVDDEQFFGPGTRLTVL.

This clonotype was counted a single time. The CDR3: CASSLEGMGNEKLFF. The CDR3 bases are TGTGCCAGCAGCTTAGAAGGCATGGGAAATGAAAAACTGTTTTTT. The rearrangement uses TRBV7-2 and TRBJ1-4; D remains ambiguous. Trimming left V 1 base short and J 5 bases short, with 11 bases between. CDR1 and CDR2 from the germline V gene are SGHTA and FQGNSA. CDR3 length equals 15 residues.

This chain links TRBV30 with TRBJ2-4; 7 bases align to TRBD2. The J call may be wrong; the DNA end is better matched by TRBJ2-7. CDR1 and CDR2 from the germline V gene are GTSNPN and SVGIG (reference sequence). The CDR3 sequence is 13 residues long. Here the CDR3 DNA reads TGTGCCTGGGCGAGTAAAGGGAGGGTCGAGCAGTACTTC. It translates to CAWASKGRVEQYF.

The CDR3 nucleotides read TGTGCCAGCAGCTTCCCCGGGGGGGCGCGTGAGCAGTACTTC. Encoded protein: CASSFPGGAREQYF. The rearrangement joins TRBV7-2 to TRBJ2-5, with 8 bases that match TRBD2. J was trimmed by 11 bases and V by 3 bases; bases with no gene match: 11. The length of the CDR3 is 14 residues. Germline V gene sequence: CDR1 SGHTA, CDR2 FQGNSA. The variable domain in full, with the rest retrieved from reference TRBV7-2 and TRBJ2-5, is GAGVSQSPSNKVTEKGKDVELRCDPISGHTALYWYRQSLGQGLEFLIYFQGNSAPDKSGLPSDRFSAERTGGSVSTLTIQRTQQEDSAVYLCASSFPGGAREQYFGPGTRLLVL.